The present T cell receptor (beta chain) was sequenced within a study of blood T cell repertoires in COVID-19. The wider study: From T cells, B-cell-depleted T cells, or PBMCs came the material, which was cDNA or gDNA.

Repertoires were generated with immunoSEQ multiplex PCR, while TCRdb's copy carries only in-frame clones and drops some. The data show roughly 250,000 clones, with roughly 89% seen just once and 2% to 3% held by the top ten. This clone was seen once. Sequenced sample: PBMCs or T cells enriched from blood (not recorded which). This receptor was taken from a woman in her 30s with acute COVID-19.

CDR3 coding DNA: TGTGCCAGCAGTCGGACTAGCGGGGGGTCAGACCAAGAGACCCAGTACTTC. Protein sequence: CASSRTSGGSDQETQYF. The V and J genes are TRBV6-6 and TRBJ2-5; 14 bases are shared with TRBD2. The CDR3 contains 17 residues. J gave up 0 bases and V 5 bases, and 5 bases lay outside the gene matches. Germline CDR1 is MNHNY and CDR2 is SVGAGI (reference sequence).